The 22 T cell receptor beta chains listed next were all sequenced from one sample in a study of low-dose radiotherapy and immunotherapy resistance in tumors. Alpha and beta chains were covered, as first-strand cDNA relied on TRAV- and TRBV-specific primers. TCRs underwent 20 PCR cycles of amplification with a constant-region primer and V-primer adapter. TCRdb ran MiXCR on the reads and lists one entry per CDR3 protein. The table includes tens of thousands of distinct CDR3 sequences, about 25% detected once. Time point denoted: before trial treatment. Sequenced here: PBMCs, sampled before treatment. The receptors were sampled from a male donor with rectosigmoid adenocarcinoma.

This clonotype was observed many times. The rearrangement links TRBV7-6 to TRBJ2-5; TRBD2 matches at 14 bases. The CDR3 runs to 17 residues. The germline CDR1 and CDR2 sequences are SGHVS and FNYEAQ. The junction had 8 bases not matched to a gene; V was cut back by 4 bases and J by 4 bases. In nucleotides, the CDR3 is TGTGCCAGCAGCTATCCCGGGACTAGCGGGAGTAGAGAGACCCAGTACTTC. As protein: CASSYPGTSGSRETQYF.

At least ten counts were recorded for this clonotype. The rearrangement joins TRBV6-2 or TRBV6-3 to TRBJ2-7, with TRBD2 matching 10 bases. The CDR3 covers 16 residues. Trimming cost V 2 bases and J 2 bases; bases outside gene matches: 6. Germline V gene sequence: CDR1 MNHEY, CDR2 SVGEGT. This CDR3 is CASSYTTSGITYEQYF. CDR3 sequence (DNA): TGTGCCAGCAGTTACACTACTAGCGGGATTACCTACGAGCAGTACTTC.

The chain combines TRBV5-1 with TRBJ1-1; 7 nucleotides agree with TRBD1. V dropped 4 bases and J dropped 7; count of bases not matched to a gene: 13. In germline, CDR1 is SGHRS, CDR2 YFSETQ. The CDR3 covers 15 residues. This CDR3 is CASSDINRGSGEAFF. The CDR3 DNA follows: TGCGCCAGCAGCGACATCAACAGGGGAAGCGGTGAAGCTTTCTTT.

In this sample, this clonotype turned up many times. The chain joins TRBV5-1 to TRBJ2-5, with 9 bases identical to TRBD2. Germline values: CDR1 SGHRS, CDR2 YFSETQ. V was clipped by 4 bases and J by 4 bases; unmatched bases: 14. The CDR3 runs to 17 residues. CDR3 amino acids: CASSGTGTSNWGETQYF. The CDR3, as DNA: TGCGCCAGCAGCGGAACCGGGACTAGCAACTGGGGAGAGACCCAGTACTTC. Drawing the rest from reference TRBV5-1 and TRBJ2-5, the complete variable domain is KAGVTQTPRYLIKTRGQQVTLSCSPISGHRSVSWYQQTPGQGLQFLFEYFSETQRNKGNFPGRFSGRQFSNSRSEMNVSTLELGDSALYLCASSGTGTSNWGETQYFGPGTRLLVL.

The chain carries TRBV6-2 or TRBV6-3 and TRBJ2-7, with 9 positions matching TRBD2. CDR1 MNHEY and CDR2 SVGEGT come from the germline V gene. After removal of 7 bases from V and 6 bases from J, the junction contained 10 bases not matched to a gene. The CDR3 has 14 residues. CDR3 DNA: TGTGCCAGCAAACGAGCGGGAGGAGGAATCGAGCAGTACTTC. This sequence encodes CASKRAGGGIEQYF.

A word on this clonotype: One base separates it from a far larger clone, so it is likely a read error. Here the CDR3 reads CASSYDRGSTNEQYF. Here the CDR3 DNA reads TGTGCCAGCAGTTACGACAGAGGGTCTACAAATGAGCAGTACTTC. This chain connects TRBV6-8 to TRBJ2-4; the D call may be TRBD1 or TRBD2 (5 bases each). This CDR3 region has 15 residues. Germline values: CDR1 MNHGY, CDR2 SAAAGT. V lost 2 bases and J lost 13, with 21 bases in between.

The genes are TRBV10-3 and TRBJ2-5; D is unclear. Trimming removed 0 bases from V and 5 bases from J, with 10 bases in between. This CDR3 spans 14 amino acids. CDR1 and CDR2 from the germline V gene are ENHRY and SYGVKD. CDR3 sequence: CAISESMVRETQYF. The CDR3 DNA reads TGTGCCATCAGTGAGTCTATGGTACGGGAGACCCAGTACTTC.

The chain recombines TRBV12-3 or TRBV12-4 with TRBJ2-1; no clear D. V lost 3 bases and J lost 5, with 14 bases in between. The CDR3 length is 15 residues. CDR3 loop: CASSFKGSFNNEQFF. DNA of the CDR3: TGTGCCAGCAGTTTTAAGGGCTCCTTCAACAATGAGCAGTTCTTC.

This clonotype was seen once. This chain connects TRBV5-1 to TRBJ1-4; D is uncertain. The length of the CDR3 is 14 residues. Germline V gene data show CDR1 as SGHRS and CDR2 as YFSETQ. V was clipped by 0 bases and J by 6 bases, with 9 bases between them. CDR3 bases: TGCGCCAGCAGCTTGGATCCGGGCGATGAAAAACTGTTTTTT. Residues: CASSLDPGDEKLFF. Together with reference TRBV5-1 and TRBJ1-4, the CDR3 gives the full variable domain: KAGVTQTPRYLIKTRGQQVTLSCSPISGHRSVSWYQQTPGQGLQFLFEYFSETQRNKGNFPGRFSGRQFSNSRSEMNVSTLELGDSALYLCASSLDPGDEKLFFGSGTQLSVL.

Many counts were recorded for this clonotype. The chain carries TRBV6-1 and TRBJ2-5; perhaps D is TRBD1 or TRBD2 (6 bases each). The V end was cut by 1 base, the J end by 5 bases, with 11 bases between. The germline V gene has CDR1 MNHNS and CDR2 SASEGT. This CDR3 region has 14 residues. The CDR3 region is CASSEGGAPETQYF. DNA for the CDR3: TGTGCCAGCAGTGAAGGGGGGGCCCCGGAGACCCAGTACTTC.

A note on this clonotype: A far bigger clonotype differs at one base, so this is likely a read error. The CDR3 sequence is CAGSEDGTSGYEQYF. DNA for the CDR3: TGTGCCGGCAGTGAGGACGGGACTAGCGGCTACGAGCAGTACTTC. The chain recombines TRBV7-2 with TRBJ2-7; 11 bases map to TRBD2. Germline loops: CDR1 SGHTA, CDR2 FQGNSA. The CDR3 is 15 residues long.

Of note for this clonotype: A single base is all that separates this from a far larger clone, so a read error is likely. The rearrangement joins TRBV6-2 or TRBV6-3 to TRBJ2-1, with 8 bases that match TRBD1. Germline V CDR1 and CDR2: MNHEY, SVGEGT. Trimming cost V 6 bases and J 10 bases; bases outside gene matches: 11. The CDR3 loop spans 14 amino acids. The chain's CDR3 is CASRRTGTGYEQFF. CDR3 nucleotides: TGTGCCAGCAGGAGGACAGGGACAGGCTACGAGCAGTTCTTC.

The genes are TRBV9 and TRBJ1-5; D gene unclear. The V end lost 0 bases, the J end lost 4 bases, and 5 bases lay between the germline ends. CDR3 length equals 13 residues. Germline V gene lookup returns CDR1 SGDLS and CDR2 YYNGEE. Here the CDR3 reads CASSVGPNQPQHF. CDR3 in DNA: TGTGCCAGCAGCGTAGGGCCTAATCAGCCCCAGCATTTT.

The CDR3 sequence is CSARSGAGQETQYF. CDR3 sequence (DNA): TGCAGTGCTAGATCCGGAGCGGGTCAAGAGACCCAGTACTTC. The V call is TRBV20-1, the J call TRBJ2-5, with D possibly TRBD2 on 6 matching bases. Between the trimmed V and J ends, which lost 2 bases and 2 bases, there was a span of 12 bases. This CDR3 contains 14 residues. The germline gives CDR1 DFQATT, CDR2 SNEGSKA (reference sequence).

In this sample, this clonotype turned up many times. The chain is built from TRBV6-2 or TRBV6-3 and TRBJ2-1; D assignment may be TRBD1 or TRBD2 (7 bases each). The V end lost 6 bases, the J end lost 12 bases, and 18 bases lay between the germline ends. The CDR3 extends over 13 amino acids. Germline CDR1 and CDR2: MNHEY and SVGEGT. The CDR3 protein is CASRPADREGQFF. In DNA form, the CDR3 reads TGTGCCAGCAGGCCAGCAGACAGGGAGGGGCAGTTCTTC.

The table lists this clonotype with many counts. The chain recombines TRBV5-1 with TRBJ2-1; D gene unclear. The CDR3 runs 14 residues. The V end lost 0 bases, the J end lost 2 bases, and 6 bases lay between the germline ends. Germline lookup yields CDR1 SGHRS and CDR2 YFSETQ. The CDR3 spells CASSLAGTYNEQFF. The CDR3 nucleotides read TGCGCCAGCAGCTTGGCTGGTACCTACAATGAGCAGTTCTTC.

This clonotype was seen a handful of times. A single base separates this from a much larger clone, so it may be a read error. The J gene is TRBJ2-3, the V gene TRBV7-2, with D uncertain. Germline V gene data show CDR1 as SGHTA and CDR2 as FQGNSA. The V and J ends lost 2 bases and 4 bases respectively, with 10 bases between them. This CDR3 has 14 amino acids. The CDR3 region has the DNA TGTGCCAGCAGCTTAAAGTCGGGTCCAGATACGCAGTATTTT. As protein: CASSLKSGPDTQYF. The full variable domain, its missing parts supplied by reference TRBV7-2 and TRBJ2-3, is GAGVSQSPSNKVTEKGKDVELRCDPISGHTALYWYRQSLGQGLEFLIYFQGNSAPDKSGLPSDRFSAERTGGSVSTLTIQRTQQEDSAVYLCASSLKSGPDTQYFGPGTRLTVL.

This clonotype appeared many times. The chain links TRBV29-1 to TRBJ2-7, with a tentative D call TRBD2 (7 bases). Trimming pared 7 bases from V and 0 bases from J, leaving 16 bases between. CDR1 SQVTM and CDR2 ANQGSEA come from the germline V gene. The CDR3 spans 14 residues. CDR3 loop: CSAEGGVSSYEQYF. CDR3 DNA sequence: TGCAGCGCTGAGGGGGGGGTAAGCTCCTACGAGCAGTACTTC.

This clonotype was seen repeatedly, ten times or more. The V gene is TRBV3-1, the J gene TRBJ2-7; TRBD2 aligns across 14 bases. In germline, CDR1 is LGHDT, CDR2 YNNKEL (reference sequence). CDR3 length: 18 amino acids. V gave up 0 bases and J gave up 7 bases; unmatched junction bases: 11. CDR3 coding DNA: TGTGCCAGCAGCCAAGATTACCCGGGACTAGCGGGAGTCGGGGAGCAGTACTTC. This gives the protein CASSQDYPGLAGVGEQYF.

J is TRBJ2-4 and V is TRBV20-1; 12 bases agree with TRBD1. The CDR3 covers 14 residues. CDR1 DFQATT and CDR2 SNEGSKA come from the germline V gene (reference sequence). With 3 bases clipped from V and 7 bases from J, the junction kept 4 bases outside the gene matches. CDR3 nucleotides: TGCAGTGCTAGGGGGACAGGGGGCTGGAACATTCAGTACTTC. Translating it yields CSARGTGGWNIQYF.

This clonotype has a count of ten or more. The chain has TRBV27 and TRBJ2-3, with 12 positions matching TRBD2. J gave up 2 bases and V 5 bases, and 14 bases lay outside the gene matches. The CDR3 consists of 19 residues. Germline V lookup: CDR1 MNHEY, CDR2 SMNVEV (reference sequence). CDR3 sequence: CASSPTTSGSASFTDTQYF. Here the CDR3 DNA reads TGTGCCAGCAGTCCGACGACTAGCGGGAGCGCCAGTTTCACAGATACGCAGTATTTT.

The J gene is TRBJ2-1, the V gene TRBV28; 10 nucleotides align to TRBD2. The CDR3 loop spans 15 amino acids. The germline gives CDR1 MDHEN, CDR2 SYDVKM. The V gene end was trimmed by 5 bases and the J gene end by 4 bases; junction bases not matched to a gene: 5. CDR3 residues: CASSPSGRGYNEQFF. CDR3 nucleotides: TGTGCCAGCAGTCCTAGCGGGAGAGGTTACAATGAGCAGTTCTTC.